Below are 21 T cell receptor beta chains sequenced from a single sample in a study of regulatory T cells in long-lasting Graves disease. Time point in this sample: persistent/refractory GD, antithyroid drugs over 5 years with positive TRAb. The TCR library used RNA extracted from PBMCs. According to the study, TCR beta libraries were built with iRepertoire HTBI primers and CDR3-region Arm-PCR. TCRdb reanalysed the multiplex PCR reads using MiXCR and keeps one entry per CDR3 protein. The sample has 450,000 or so distinct CDR3 sequences, around a fifth seen once; the top ten hold over 10%. The starting material was peripheral blood mononuclear cells (PBMCs), obtained when the disease was refractory, from a patient treated with antithyroid drugs. The receptors stem from a female donor with Graves disease.

The rearrangement joins TRBV5-1 to TRBJ2-4; possible D gene TRBD2, 6 bases. The germline V gene encodes CDR1 SGHRS and CDR2 YFSETQ. The CDR3 has 13 residues. V lost 4 bases to trimming and J lost 2 bases, with 7 bases between them. The CDR3 here is CASSGRSKNIQYF. DNA for the CDR3: TGCGCCAGCAGCGGGAGGTCCAAAAACATTCAGTACTTC.

This sequence joins TRBV11-2 and TRBJ2-7, with 7 bases fitting TRBD1. This CDR3 contains 14 residues. The V and J ends lost 3 bases and 2 bases, in that order; junction bases with no gene match: 4. The germline V gene encodes CDR1 SGHAT and CDR2 FQNNGV. In DNA form, the CDR3 reads TGTGCCAGCAGCTTTCCGGACAGGACCTACGAGCAGTACTTC. Amino acids: CASSFPDRTYEQYF.

A remark on this clonotype: A read error is possible here, since a much larger clone lies one base away. The J gene is TRBJ2-6, the V gene TRBV2; TRBD1 agrees at 7 bases. Germline loops: CDR1 SNHLY, CDR2 FYNNEI. The CDR3 covers 15 residues. V gave up 9 bases and J gave up 2 bases; unmatched junction bases: 7. The CDR3 protein is CARRNRGPGANVLTF. The CDR3 DNA reads TGTGCCAGGCGGAACAGGGGCCCTGGGGCCAACGTCCTGACTTTC.

This clonotype was observed many times. The chain recombines TRBV6-1 with TRBJ2-7, with D possibly being TRBD1 (7 bases). The CDR3 totals 11 residues. The germline V gene has CDR1 MNHNS and CDR2 SASEGT. The CDR3 coding sequence is TGTGCGGGGGGACAGTTCTACGAGCAGTACTTC. This translates into CAGGQFYEQYF.

This clonotype was found many times. The chain couples TRBV11-2 to TRBJ2-5; tentative D call: TRBD2 (6 bases). The CDR3 totals 13 residues. V was cut by 6 bases and J by 5 bases, with 13 bases left in between. Germline CDR1 reads SGHAT; CDR2 reads FQNNGV. The CDR3 DNA reads TGTGCCAGCAGGGAGGGCGGGGTGGAGACCCAGTACTTC. Translated, it gives CASREGGVETQYF.

This chain connects TRBV4-2 to TRBJ1-1; D may be TRBD1 (5 bases). There are 14 residues in the CDR3. Germline CDR1 is LGHNA and CDR2 is YNFKEQ. V shed 1 base and J shed 3 bases, with 9 bases lying between them. The CDR3 protein is CASSQAGGYTEAFF. CDR3 nucleotide sequence: TGTGCCAGCAGCCAAGCGGGGGGGTACACTGAAGCTTTCTTT.

The rearrangement joins TRBV20-1 to TRBJ2-1; 9 bases are shared with TRBD1. The germline V gene has CDR1 DFQATT and CDR2 SNEGSKA (reference sequence). Trimming cost V 2 bases and J 3 bases; bases outside gene matches: 8. The CDR3 loop spans 16 amino acids. The CDR3 protein is CSARNAGTGIYNEQFF. CDR3 DNA sequence: TGCAGTGCTAGAAACGCCGGGACAGGGATCTACAATGAGCAGTTCTTC.

This clonotype was recorded many times. The gene calls are TRBV28 and TRBJ1-5; D not certain. This CDR3 comprises 12 residues. CDR1 MDHEN and CDR2 SYDVKM come from the germline V gene. V was cut by 6 bases and J by 7 bases, with 10 bases left in between. The CDR3 DNA reads as TGTGCCAGCAGGCGTCCCGGGCAGCCCCAGCATTTT. Translated: CASRRPGQPQHF.

This clonotype was observed a handful of times. This chain joins TRBV30 and TRBJ2-7, with D unresolved. V dropped 3 bases and J dropped 7 bases, with 13 bases sitting between them. The CDR3 spans 12 residues. CDR1 and CDR2 from the germline V gene are GTSNPN and SVGIG (reference sequence). For the CDR3, the DNA is TGTGCCTGGAGGCAAGGGTCAAGGGAGCAGTACTTC. The encoded protein is CAWRQGSREQYF.

This clonotype was recorded many times. The chain has TRBV20-1 and TRBJ1-5, with 9 nucleotides matching TRBD1. J was trimmed by 3 bases and V by 3 bases; bases with no gene match: 3. This CDR3 is built from 14 residues. From germline, CDR1 is DFQATT and CDR2 SNEGSKA (reference sequence). The CDR3 is CSARTGGNNQPQHF. The CDR3, as DNA: TGCAGTGCTAGGACAGGGGGAAACAATCAGCCCCAGCATTTT.

This clonotype was detected a few times. This chain connects TRBV6-1 to TRBJ1-5; D gene unclear. V dropped 6 bases and J dropped 4 bases, with 13 bases sitting between them. The CDR3 is 14 residues long. Germline V CDR1 and CDR2: MNHNS, SASEGT. CDR3 residues: CASRSGGDNQPQHF. In DNA form, the CDR3 reads TGTGCCAGCAGGTCAGGCGGGGATAATCAGCCCCAGCATTTT.

This clonotype was picked up a small number of times. The chain links TRBV6-1 to TRBJ1-3, with a tentative D call TRBD1 (5 bases). The CDR3 is made up of 15 amino acids. Germline assignment: CDR1 MNHNS and CDR2 SASEGT. V lost 10 bases and J lost 0, with 16 bases in between. DNA of the CDR3: TGTGCCACCAGAGAGGGGATGAGCTCTGGAAACACCATATATTTT. This translates into CATREGMSSGNTIYF.

The sample holds many counts of this clonotype. The chain uses TRBV5-1 and TRBJ2-2; no clear D gene. V lost 0 bases, J lost 1 base, and 10 bases lay in between. Germline V CDR1 and CDR2: SGHRS, YFSETQ. CDR3 length: 16 amino acids. CDR3 sequence (DNA): TGCGCCAGCAGCTTGGATGCGGCCAAGAACACCGGGGAGCTGTTTTTT. Translating gives CASSLDAAKNTGELFF.

The rearrangement uses TRBV25-1 and TRBJ2-4; TRBD2 matches 10 bases. Trimming took 8 bases from V and 7 from J; bases not matched to a gene: 2. Germline V gene sequence: CDR1 MGHDK, CDR2 SYGVNS. The CDR3 is made up of 12 amino acids. The CDR3 spells CASGSGGNIQYF. For the CDR3, the DNA is TGTGCCAGCGGTAGCGGGGGGAACATTCAGTACTTC.

This clonotype was seen a handful of times. The chain is built from TRBV30 and TRBJ2-7, with no clear D. In germline, CDR1 is GTSNPN, CDR2 SVGIG (reference sequence). With 3 bases removed from V and 9 bases from J, the gap between germline ends came to 15 bases. The CDR3 is 12 amino acids. The CDR3 sequence is CAWRERLKRQYF. CDR3 coding DNA: TGTGCCTGGAGAGAACGTCTCAAGCGGCAGTACTTC.

This clonotype was seen more than once but under ten times. The chain is built from TRBV5-5 and TRBJ2-7; 7 bases are a match to TRBD1. Trimming at V came to 0 bases and at J to 2 bases, leaving 5 bases not matched to a gene. Germline lookup yields CDR1 SGHKS and CDR2 YYEKEE (reference sequence). This CDR3 contains 15 residues. CDR3 coding DNA: TGTGCCAGCAGCTTGGAGGGGGACAGCGCCTACGAGCAGTACTTC. Its protein product is CASSLEGDSAYEQYF.

This clonotype was observed at least ten times. The chain uses TRBV7-8 and TRBJ2-7; 10 bases are a match to TRBD1. The CDR3 length is 15 residues. From germline, CDR1 is SGHVS and CDR2 FQNEAQ. V lost 3 bases and J lost 4; bases outside the gene matches: 6. CDR3 sequence (DNA): TGTGCCAGCAGCTTCCCGGGACAGGGGCTTTACGAGCAGTACTTC. It yields the protein CASSFPGQGLYEQYF.

This clonotype was counted a few times. This rearrangement joins TRBV9 to TRBJ1-1; D is unresolved. The CDR3 has 13 residues. Trimming left V 1 base short and J 1 base short, with 5 bases between. Germline V gene sequence: CDR1 SGDLS, CDR2 YYNGEE. In DNA, the CDR3 is TGTGCCAGCAGCGTACTGGGGAACACTGAAGCTTTCTTT. Its protein product is CASSVLGNTEAFF.

This clonotype showed up many times. The chain recombines TRBV10-3 with TRBJ1-1, with D perhaps matching TRBD1 (5 bases). Germline CDR1 and CDR2: ENHRY and SYGVKD. CDR3 length: 13 residues. V lost 9 bases and J lost 1, with 12 bases in between. As DNA, the CDR3 is TGTGCCATGAAGGCCGGGGCGAACACTGAAGCTTTCTTT. Amino acid sequence: CAMKAGANTEAFF.

The rearrangement links TRBV30 to TRBJ1-1; 8 nucleotides line up with TRBD1. This CDR3 spans 14 amino acids. CDR1 GTSNPN and CDR2 SVGIG come from the germline V gene (reference sequence). J was trimmed by 4 bases and V by 8 bases; bases with no gene match: 12. The CDR3 loop reads CAGGTGLTGTEAFF. The DNA for the CDR3 is TGTGCCGGAGGGACAGGTTTAACTGGCACTGAAGCTTTCTTT.

The V call is TRBV19, the J call TRBJ1-2; D may be TRBD1 (6 bases). The germline gives CDR1 LNHDA, CDR2 SQIVND (reference sequence). The CDR3 length is 13 residues. V was cut by 5 bases and J by 3 bases, with 10 bases left in between. The CDR3 region is CASSVRGDYGYTF. The CDR3 region has the DNA TGTGCCAGTAGTGTGAGGGGGGACTATGGCTACACCTTC.